The T cell receptor (beta chain) under discussion was sequenced for a study of T-cell memory formation after mild COVID-19. Study details: Each donor largely had its own TCR clusters. The study's findings and limits: While clones contracting from day 15 to 85 were balanced between CD4 and CD8, later expanders leaned CD4+.

This CDR3 comprises 14 residues. The ends lost 6 bases at V and 4 bases at J; junction bases unmatched: 8. Germline loops: CDR1 LGHNA, CDR2 YSLEER. TCRdb reanalysed the 5' RACE reads using MiXCR and keeps one entry per CDR3 protein. There are around 320,000 distinct CDR3 sequences in the sample; roughly a fifth occur only once, and 20% to 25% lies in the top ten. Of note for this clonotype: What it recognizes is unknown.

Sequencing was done on a sample of PBMCs or a T cell subset sorted from them (not recorded which). This sequence joins TRBV4-3 and TRBJ1-1, with TRBD1 matching over 7 bases. The receptor's source is a man aged 18-30 years who had mild COVID-19 (a few samples of this study predate the infection). Cell type and time point are not known. CDR3 amino acids: CASRGTAGATEAFF. The CDR3 DNA is TGCGCCAGCAGGGGGACAGCTGGGGCCACTGAAGCTTTCTTT.